The sequence of this T cell receptor (beta chain) was determined in a study of OX40 agonist ivuxolimab in advanced cancers. Sequencing was performed with immunoSEQ multiplex PCR; in TCRdb, only in-frame clones are kept and a portion is missing. The data contain roughly 93,000 clones, roughly 89% of them seen just once; the ten biggest clones take up about 1.7%. Notes on this clone: Its antigen is undetermined.

There are 20 residues in the CDR3. Germline trimming cut 5 bases from V and 8 bases from J; bases unmatched to any gene: 25. Germline V gene data show CDR1 as SGHTA and CDR2 as FQGTGA. Study-level results: Blood T cells, both CD4+ and CD8+, expanded clonally by week 6 at 0.1 to 3.0 mg/kg.

This TCR was sampled from an adult with an advanced solid tumor such as melanoma, head and neck, liver or kidney cancer. The specimen comprised CD4+ or CD8+ T cells sorted from blood, sampled in a trial of the OX40 agonist ivuxolimab. This chain joins TRBV7-3 and TRBJ2-1; 9 bases line up with TRBD2. This CDR3 is CASSPLGIFAGGPSSHEQFF. CDR3 DNA sequence: TGTGCCAGCAGCCCTTTAGGGATTTTTGCGGGAGGGCCCTCTAGCCATGAGCAGTTCTTC. The variable domain in full, completed from reference TRBV7-3 and TRBJ2-1, reads GAGVSQTPSNKVTEKGKYVELRCDPISGHTALYWYRQSLGQGPEFLIYFQGTGAADDSGLPNDRFFAVRPEGSVSTLKIQRTERGDSAVYLCASSPLGIFAGGPSSHEQFFGPGTRLTVL.